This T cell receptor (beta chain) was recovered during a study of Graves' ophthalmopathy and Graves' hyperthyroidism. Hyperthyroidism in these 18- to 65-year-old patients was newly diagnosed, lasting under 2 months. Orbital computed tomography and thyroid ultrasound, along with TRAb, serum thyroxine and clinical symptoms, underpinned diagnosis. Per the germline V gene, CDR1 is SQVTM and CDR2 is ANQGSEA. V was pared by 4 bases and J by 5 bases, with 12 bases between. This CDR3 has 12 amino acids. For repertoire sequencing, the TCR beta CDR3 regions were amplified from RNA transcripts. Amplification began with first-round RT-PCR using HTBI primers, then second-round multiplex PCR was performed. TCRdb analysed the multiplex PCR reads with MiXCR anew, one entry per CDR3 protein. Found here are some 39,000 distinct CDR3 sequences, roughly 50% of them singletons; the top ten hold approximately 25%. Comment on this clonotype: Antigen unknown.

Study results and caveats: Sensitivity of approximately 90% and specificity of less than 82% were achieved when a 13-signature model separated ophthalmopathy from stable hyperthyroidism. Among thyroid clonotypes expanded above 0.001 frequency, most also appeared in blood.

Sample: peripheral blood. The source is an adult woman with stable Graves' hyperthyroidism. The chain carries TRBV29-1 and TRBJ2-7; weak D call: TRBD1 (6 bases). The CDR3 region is CSVAQGWHEQYF. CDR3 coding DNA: TGCAGCGTTGCCCAGGGGTGGCACGAGCAGTACTTC.